The clone carrying this T cell receptor (beta chain) came up many times. Its antigen is not known. V lost 2 bases, J lost 4 bases, and 10 bases stayed unmatched. This CDR3 comprises 16 residues. Germline CDR1 reads SNHLY; CDR2 reads FYNNEI. These data are taken from a study of Graves' ophthalmopathy and Graves' hyperthyroidism. Study observations and caveats: Blood also carried most expanded thyroid clonotypes exceeding 0.001 frequency.

Amplifying from RNA transcripts, the study obtained TCR beta CDR3 regions. In the first round, RT-PCR was carried out with HTBI primers, and a multiplex PCR formed the second round. TCRdb passed the multiplex PCR reads through MiXCR, listing each CDR3 protein once. The sample records 450,000 to 600,000 distinct CDR3 sequences, under 45% being singletons. Sequencing was done on a sample of peripheral blood or thyroid tissue (not recorded which). The genes are TRBV2 and TRBJ2-5, with 7 positions matching TRBD2. This TCR derives from an adult man with Graves' hyperthyroidism. CDR3 DNA sequence: TGTGCCAGCAGTGAATTAGGGAGGGCGCGAGGAGAGACCCAGTACTTC. It specifies CASSELGRARGETQYF.